This TCR beta chain appears in the sequencing data of a study of T cell responses to AZD1222 COVID-19 vaccine. Study observations and caveats: Regions 160-218 and 743-854 dominated among vaccine-associated CD4 TCRs spanning spike. Baseline serostatus was positive in only a handful of AZD1222 recipients. Donors skewed white British and female; clonal diversity was possibly underestimated.

The method was immunoSEQ multiplex PCR; TCRdb's version includes in-frame clones alone and lacks a portion of them. Of roughly 130,000 clones listed, more than 70% are singletons. On this clone itself: As yet, its antigen is unknown.

Here the sequenced sample was peripheral blood, taken on day 0 of AZD1222 vaccination. This TCR came from an adult in good health.

CDR3 nucleotides: TGTGCCAGCAGTGTAGCGGGAGAAGCGAATGAGCAGTTCTTC. Translated, it gives CASSVAGEANEQFF. The chain uses TRBV25-1 and TRBJ2-1, with TRBD2 identical over 9 bases. The CDR3 consists of 14 residues. The V segment lost 4 bases and the J segment 7 bases; nucleotides outside the gene matches: 5. Germline values: CDR1 MGHDK, CDR2 SYGVNS.